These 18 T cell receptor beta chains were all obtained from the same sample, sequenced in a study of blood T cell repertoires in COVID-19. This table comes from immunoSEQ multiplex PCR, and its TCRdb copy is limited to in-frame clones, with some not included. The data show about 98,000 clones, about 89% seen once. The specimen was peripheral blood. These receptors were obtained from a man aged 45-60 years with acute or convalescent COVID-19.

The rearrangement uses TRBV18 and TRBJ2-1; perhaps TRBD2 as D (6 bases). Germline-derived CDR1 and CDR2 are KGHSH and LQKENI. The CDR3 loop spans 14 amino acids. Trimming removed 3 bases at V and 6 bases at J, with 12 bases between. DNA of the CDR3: TGTGCCAGCTCACCGGCAGTGGGGGGCAATGAGCAGTTCTTC. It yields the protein CASSPAVGGNEQFF.

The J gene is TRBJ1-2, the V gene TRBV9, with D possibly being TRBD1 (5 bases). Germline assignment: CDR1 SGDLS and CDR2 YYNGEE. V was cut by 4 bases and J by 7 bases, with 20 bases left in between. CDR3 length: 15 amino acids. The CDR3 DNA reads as TGTGCCAGCAGCACCCAAGGGAACCCCGGGGGTGGCTACACCTTC. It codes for CASSTQGNPGGGYTF. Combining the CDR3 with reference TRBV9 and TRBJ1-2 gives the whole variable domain DSGVTQTPKHLITATGQRVTLRCSPRSGDLSVYWYQQSLDQGLQFLIQYYNGEERAKGNILERFSAQQFPDLHSELNLSSLELGDSALYFCASSTQGNPGGGYTFGSGTRLTVV.

CDR3 sequence (DNA): TGTGCCAGCAGCCCGGCCGCCGGGACTAGCAGCTACAATGAGCAGTTCTTC. Protein sequence: CASSPAAGTSSYNEQFF. V and J are TRBV7-3 and TRBJ2-1, with 9 bases lining up with TRBD2. Unmatched junction bases numbered 11, after V lost 5 bases and J lost 3 bases. Germline V gene data show CDR1 as SGHTA and CDR2 as FQGTGA. The CDR3 has 17 residues. Full variable domain (rest looked up from reference TRBV7-3 and TRBJ2-1): GAGVSQTPSNKVTEKGKYVELRCDPISGHTALYWYRQSLGQGPEFLIYFQGTGAADDSGLPNDRFFAVRPEGSVSTLKIQRTERGDSAVYLCASSPAAGTSSYNEQFFGPGTRLTVL.

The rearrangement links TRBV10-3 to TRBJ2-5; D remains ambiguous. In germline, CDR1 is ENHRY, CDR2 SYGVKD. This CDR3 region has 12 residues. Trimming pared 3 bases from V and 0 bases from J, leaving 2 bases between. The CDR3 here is CAISDNQETQYF. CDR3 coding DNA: TGTGCCATCAGTGACAACCAAGAGACCCAGTACTTC.

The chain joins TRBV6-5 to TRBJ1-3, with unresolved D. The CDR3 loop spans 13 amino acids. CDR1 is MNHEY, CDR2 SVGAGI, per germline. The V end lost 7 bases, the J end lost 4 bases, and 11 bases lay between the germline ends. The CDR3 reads CASKTVYGNTIYF. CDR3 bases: TGTGCCAGCAAAACAGTCTACGGAAACACCATATATTTT.

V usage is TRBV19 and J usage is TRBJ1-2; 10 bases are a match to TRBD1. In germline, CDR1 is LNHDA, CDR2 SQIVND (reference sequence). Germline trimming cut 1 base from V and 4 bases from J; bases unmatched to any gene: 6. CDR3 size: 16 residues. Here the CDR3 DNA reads TGTGCCAGTAGTATAGGTTGGGGACAGGGGCTCTATGGCTACACCTTC. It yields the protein CASSIGWGQGLYGYTF.

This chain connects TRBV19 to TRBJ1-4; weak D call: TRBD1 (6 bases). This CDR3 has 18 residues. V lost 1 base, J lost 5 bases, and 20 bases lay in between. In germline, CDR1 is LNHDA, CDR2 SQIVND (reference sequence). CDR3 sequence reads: CASSIVGAGARSNEKLFF. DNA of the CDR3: TGTGCCAGTAGTATAGTTGGAGCAGGGGCTAGGTCGAATGAAAAACTGTTTTTT.

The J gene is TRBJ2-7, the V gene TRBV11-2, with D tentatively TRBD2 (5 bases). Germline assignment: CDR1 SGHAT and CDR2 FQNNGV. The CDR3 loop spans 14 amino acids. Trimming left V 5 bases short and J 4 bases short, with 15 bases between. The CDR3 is CASSLLADPYEQYF. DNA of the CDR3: TGTGCCAGCAGCCTCCTAGCTGATCCTTACGAGCAGTACTTC. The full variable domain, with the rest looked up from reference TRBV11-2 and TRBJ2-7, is EAGVAQSPRYKIIEKRQSVAFWCNPISGHATLYWYQQILGQGPKLLIQFQNNGVVDDSQLPKDRFSAERLKGVDSTLKIQPAKLEDSAVYLCASSLLADPYEQYFGPGTRLTVT.

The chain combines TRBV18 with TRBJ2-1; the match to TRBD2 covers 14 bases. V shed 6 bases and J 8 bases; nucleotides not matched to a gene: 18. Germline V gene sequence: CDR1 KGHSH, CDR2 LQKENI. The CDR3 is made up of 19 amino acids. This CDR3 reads CASSPSPGTSGSPRDEQFF. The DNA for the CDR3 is TGTGCCAGCTCCCCAAGTCCCGGGACTAGCGGGAGCCCCCGGGATGAGCAGTTCTTC.

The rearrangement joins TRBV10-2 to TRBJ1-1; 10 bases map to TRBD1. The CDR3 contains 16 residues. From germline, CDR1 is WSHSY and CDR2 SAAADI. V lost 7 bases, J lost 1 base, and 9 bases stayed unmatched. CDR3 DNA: TGCGCCAGCACCACGGGACAGGGGCAGGGGAACACTGAAGCTTTCTTT. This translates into CASTTGQGQGNTEAFF.

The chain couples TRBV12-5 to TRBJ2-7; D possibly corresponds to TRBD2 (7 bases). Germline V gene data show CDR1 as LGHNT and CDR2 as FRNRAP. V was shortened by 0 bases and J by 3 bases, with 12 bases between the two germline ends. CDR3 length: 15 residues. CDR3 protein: CASGLVYGGLYEQYF. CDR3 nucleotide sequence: TGTGCTAGTGGTTTGGTTTACGGGGGGCTCTACGAGCAGTACTTC.

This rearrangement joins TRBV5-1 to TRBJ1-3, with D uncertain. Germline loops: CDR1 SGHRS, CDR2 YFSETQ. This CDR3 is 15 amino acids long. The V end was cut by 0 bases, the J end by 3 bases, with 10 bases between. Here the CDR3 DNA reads TGCGCCAGCAGCTTGGTTCCGGTTGTTGGAAACACCATATATTTT. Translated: CASSLVPVVGNTIYF.

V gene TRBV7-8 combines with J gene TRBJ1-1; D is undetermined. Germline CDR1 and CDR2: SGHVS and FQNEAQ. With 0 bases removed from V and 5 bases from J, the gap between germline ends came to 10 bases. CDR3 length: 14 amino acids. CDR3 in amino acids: CASSLAGRLTEAFF. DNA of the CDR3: TGTGCCAGCAGCTTAGCGGGCAGGTTAACTGAAGCTTTCTTT.

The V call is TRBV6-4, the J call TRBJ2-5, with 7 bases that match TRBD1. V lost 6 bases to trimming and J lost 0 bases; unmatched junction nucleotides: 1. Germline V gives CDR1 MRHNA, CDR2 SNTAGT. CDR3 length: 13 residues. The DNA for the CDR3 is TGTGCCAGCAGAGGACAGGACCAAGAGACCCAGTACTTC. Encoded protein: CASRGQDQETQYF.

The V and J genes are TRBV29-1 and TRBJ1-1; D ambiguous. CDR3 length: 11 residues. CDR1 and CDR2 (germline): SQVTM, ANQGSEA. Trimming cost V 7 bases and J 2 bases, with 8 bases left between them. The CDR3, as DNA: TGCAGCGCTTCAGGTAACACTGAAGCTTTCTTT. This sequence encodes CSASGNTEAFF.

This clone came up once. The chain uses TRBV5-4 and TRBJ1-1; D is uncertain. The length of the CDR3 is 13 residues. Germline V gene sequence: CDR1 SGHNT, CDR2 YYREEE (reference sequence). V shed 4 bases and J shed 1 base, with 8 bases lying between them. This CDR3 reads CASSSPPNTEAFF. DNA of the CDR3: TGTGCCAGCAGCAGCCCCCCGAACACTGAAGCTTTCTTT.

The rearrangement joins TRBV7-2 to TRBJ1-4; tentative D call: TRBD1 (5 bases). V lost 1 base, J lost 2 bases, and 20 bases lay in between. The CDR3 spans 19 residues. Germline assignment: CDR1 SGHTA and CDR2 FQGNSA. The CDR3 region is CASSLGPPKTTVTNEKLFF. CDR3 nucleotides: TGTGCCAGCAGCTTAGGTCCCCCCAAGACGACAGTGACTAATGAAAAACTGTTTTTT.

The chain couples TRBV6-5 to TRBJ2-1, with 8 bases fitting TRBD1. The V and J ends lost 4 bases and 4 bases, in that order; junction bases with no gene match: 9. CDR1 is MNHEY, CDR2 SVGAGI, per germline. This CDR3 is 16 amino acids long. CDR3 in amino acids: CASSWEGGQAYNEQFF. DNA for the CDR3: TGTGCCAGCAGTTGGGAAGGGGGACAGGCGTACAATGAGCAGTTCTTC.